The 4 T cell receptor beta chains below come from one sample, sequenced in a study of control samples from healthy donors and cancer patients. Data came from immunoSEQ multiplex PCR; TCRdb stores just in-frame clones and leaves some out. The data contain 100,000 to 120,000 clones, about 80% of them singletons. The source material was blood. The receptors shown here come from a young man in good health.

The chain joins TRBV4-1 to TRBJ2-1; D is perhaps TRBD1 (5 bases). Trimming stripped 5 bases from V and 3 bases from J, with 14 bases between. This CDR3 region has 15 residues. Germline CDR1 reads MGHRA; CDR2 reads YSYEKL. The CDR3: CASSSTVGFYNEQFF. CDR3 in DNA: TGCGCCAGCAGCTCGACAGTGGGGTTCTACAATGAGCAGTTCTTC.

This chain uses TRBV11-2 with TRBJ2-5; TRBD2 matches at 10 bases. Germline loops: CDR1 SGHAT, CDR2 FQNNGV. The CDR3 runs to 15 residues. V shed 5 bases, J shed 5 bases, and the junction held 8 bases outside the gene matches. The CDR3 protein is CASSPSGGPAETQYF. The CDR3 DNA reads as TGTGCCAGCAGCCCTAGCGGGGGCCCCGCGGAGACCCAGTACTTC.

This chain connects TRBV11-2 to TRBJ2-1, with TRBD1 as a possible D gene (7 bases). Germline assignment: CDR1 SGHAT and CDR2 FQNNGV. V was shortened by 3 bases and J by 7 bases, with 16 bases between the two germline ends. The CDR3 runs to 15 residues. CDR3 DNA: TGTGCCAGCAGCTTGTTCAGGGGGGCTGAGAATGAGCAGTTCTTC. Translated: CASSLFRGAENEQFF.

V is TRBV5-4 and J is TRBJ1-4; 8 positions match TRBD1. With V trimmed by 3 bases and J by 4 bases, 5 bases remained unmatched. The CDR3 covers 15 residues. The germline CDR1 and CDR2 sequences are SGHNT and YYREEE (reference sequence). CDR3 region: CASSYNRGINEKLFF. The CDR3 DNA sequence: TGTGCCAGCAGCTATAACAGGGGGATTAATGAAAAACTGTTTTTT.